The clone carrying this T cell receptor (beta chain) came up a few times. Its antigen is unidentified. The sample belongs to a study of vaccination effects on CD4 cells after COVID-19. Method: immunoSEQ multiplex PCR; TCRdb's copy keeps in-frame clones and lacks some. Of 55,000 to 90,000 clones listed, around 72% are singletons. The CDR3 has 14 residues. CDR1 is MNHEY, CDR2 SVGAGI, per germline. The V gene lost 4 bases and the J gene lost 0 bases, with 10 bases spanning the gap. Peptide-pool stimulation followed by sequencing identified expanded antigen-specific CD4+ clonotypes in the ViraFEST assay. Subsequent to about 10 days of culture, CD4+ T cells were isolated. Between March and December 2020, the person had a SARS-CoV-2 infection that PCR confirmed. IL-2 medium took the place of half the medium on both days 3 and 7.

The V gene is TRBV6-5, the J gene TRBJ2-7; tentatively, D is TRBD2 (5 bases). Sequencing was performed on CD4+ T cells from PBMCs cultured with HIV peptides, taken before COVID-19 vaccination. Described subset: HIV-1 Nef peptide pool negative control/reference culture. The receptor was isolated from a human donor who had a prior SARS-CoV-2 infection. CDR3 coding DNA: TGTGCCAGCAGTTCGGACTGGGGCTCCTACGAGCAGTACTTC. Amino acids: CASSSDWGSYEQYF.